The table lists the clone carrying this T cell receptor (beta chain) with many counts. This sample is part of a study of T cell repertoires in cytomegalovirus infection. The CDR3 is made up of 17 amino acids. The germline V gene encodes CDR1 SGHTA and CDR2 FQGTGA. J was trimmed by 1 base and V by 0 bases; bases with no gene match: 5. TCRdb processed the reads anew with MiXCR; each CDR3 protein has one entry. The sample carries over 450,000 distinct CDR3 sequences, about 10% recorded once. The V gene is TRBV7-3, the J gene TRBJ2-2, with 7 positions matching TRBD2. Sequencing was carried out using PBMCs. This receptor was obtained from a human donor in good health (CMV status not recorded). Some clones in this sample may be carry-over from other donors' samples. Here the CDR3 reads CASSLTPSGVNTGELFF. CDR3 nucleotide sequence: TGTGCCAGCAGCTTAACCCCCAGCGGGGTGAACACCGGGGAGCTGTTTTTT.